The clone carrying this T cell receptor beta chain has at least ten counts. The antigen is not known. From the 5' RACE reads, TCRdb called clonotypes with MiXCR, one entry per CDR3 protein. The sample holds 200,000 to 300,000 distinct CDR3 sequences, roughly 8% seen once. CDR3 length: 16 residues. V lost 0 bases, J lost 0 bases, and 6 bases lay in between. Looked up from germline, CDR1 is LGHDT and CDR2 is YNNKEL (reference sequence). The data derive from a study of CD8 T cells in ankylosing spondylitis. Study conclusions and caveats: A motif in TCR beta, a set of under 10 highly homologous variants, appeared characteristic of ankylosing spondylitis blood. From matched ankylosing spondylitis synovial fluid, disease-linked clones were reportedly recovered at significantly enriched levels.

The sample consisted of blood, either unsorted or a sorted T cell fraction (not recorded which). The chain carries TRBV3-1 and TRBJ2-6; D is unresolved. This clonotype originated in a female donor with ankylosing spondylitis or in good health (not recorded which). The CDR3 region has the DNA TGTGCCAGCAGCCAAGATTACACCTCTGGGGCCAACGTCCTGACTTTC. It specifies CASSQDYTSGANVLTF.